Shown below are 9 T cell receptor beta chains from a single sample sequenced in a study of identical twins. MiXCR, run by TCRdb on the 5' RACE reads, gives a single entry per CDR3 protein. The repertoire holds 350,000 to 600,000 distinct CDR3 sequences, with 12% to 15% as singletons. These records were also assigned to another study, of yellow fever vaccine responses in identical twins.

The sample consisted of CD4+ T cells sorted from blood. These TCRs come from a woman aged 18-29 years in good health.

In its sample, this clonotype was seen a few times. The chain recombines TRBV5-6 with TRBJ2-7; TRBD2 is a possible D gene (6 bases). Germline V gene data show CDR1 as SGHDT and CDR2 as YYEEEE. The CDR3 runs 16 residues. Trimming stripped 2 bases from V and 7 bases from J, with 22 bases between. The CDR3 bases are TGTGCCAGCAGCTTCAACACCGGGACTTACCTGGGGGAGCAGTACTTC. Translated: CASSFNTGTYLGEQYF. Full variable domain (remainder filled in from reference TRBV5-6 and TRBJ2-7): DAGVTQSPTHLIKTRGQQVTLRCSPKSGHDTVSWYQQALGQGPQFIFQYYEEEERQRGNFPDRFSGHQFPNYSSELNVNALLLGDSALYLCASSFNTGTYLGEQYFGPGTRLTVT.

There are a few counts of this clonotype. This chain links TRBV9 with TRBJ2-2; D is unclear. The CDR3 is made up of 12 amino acids. Trimming left V 4 bases short and J 6 bases short, with 7 bases between. Germline V lookup: CDR1 SGDLS, CDR2 YYNGEE. CDR3 sequence reads: CASSFLSGELFF. In nucleotides, the CDR3 is TGTGCCAGCAGCTTCTTATCCGGGGAGCTGTTTTTT.

CDR3 sequence reads: CASSSDTSGANVLTF. The DNA for the CDR3 is TGCGCCAGCAGCTCAGACACATCTGGGGCCAACGTCCTGACTTTC. V is TRBV5-1 and J is TRBJ2-6; D ambiguous. The ends were cut back, 3 bases at V and 1 base at J, with 8 bases in the middle. The CDR3 is 15 residues long. Germline CDR1 reads SGHRS; CDR2 reads YFSETQ.

The V call is TRBV6-2 or TRBV6-3, the J call TRBJ2-1; TRBD2 matches 10 bases. The V segment lost 8 bases and the J segment 0 bases; nucleotides outside the gene matches: 19. The length of the CDR3 is 20 residues. CDR1 MNHEY and CDR2 SVGEGT come from the germline V gene. In DNA, the CDR3 is TGTGCCAGCGGTCGCAAGGGGGCAGCTCGACTAGCGGGCTCCTACAATGAGCAGTTCTTC. Translating it yields CASGRKGAARLAGSYNEQFF.

The chain is built from TRBV20-1 and TRBJ2-1, with unresolved D. The V gene's germline CDR1 is DFQATT and CDR2 SNEGSKA (reference sequence). The CDR3 contains 15 residues. The V end was cut by 3 bases, the J end by 3 bases, with 15 bases between. The DNA for the CDR3 is TGCAGTGCTAGTAATTGGAACGTTGACTACAATGAGCAGTTCTTC. As protein: CSASNWNVDYNEQFF.

The V call is TRBV20-1, the J call TRBJ2-7; TRBD1 is a possible D gene (5 bases). The CDR3 contains 15 residues. Trimming stripped 3 bases from V and 1 base from J, with 16 bases between. Germline V gene data show CDR1 as DFQATT and CDR2 as SNEGSKA (reference sequence). CDR3 in amino acids: CSASLDTLKSYEQYF. As DNA, the CDR3 is TGCAGTGCTAGCCTGGACACACTGAAGTCCTACGAGCAGTACTTC.

This chain connects TRBV3-1 to TRBJ1-5, with D perhaps matching TRBD1 (5 bases). CDR3 size: 15 residues. In germline, CDR1 is LGHDT, CDR2 YNNKEL (reference sequence). Between the trimmed V and J ends, which lost 1 base and 6 bases, there was a span of 13 bases. For the CDR3, the DNA is TGTGCCAGCAGCCAAGGGGGGGTGCCTGGTCAGCCCCAGCATTTT. This encodes CASSQGGVPGQPQHF.

This clonotype appeared a few times. No DNA is shown, since the ends of the CDR3 on it are uncertain; the CDR3 is the one TCRdb lists. This chain connects TRBV5-1 to TRBJ2-7; the table's TRBD2 call for D was not verified on the DNA. The CDR3 is 16 residues long, counting both termini. Germline CDR1 is SGHRS and CDR2 is YFSETQ. This CDR3 reads CASSLSLGTGHYEQYF.

This clonotype was observed at least ten times. This rearrangement joins TRBV7-2 to TRBJ2-7; D is unresolved. The V gene's germline CDR1 is SGHTA and CDR2 FQGNSA. This CDR3 comprises 12 residues. V was shortened by 5 bases and J by 2 bases, with 7 bases between the two germline ends. CDR3 amino acids: CASSPTPYEQYF. The CDR3 DNA is TGTGCCAGCAGCCCTACCCCCTACGAGCAGTACTTC.